These T cell receptor beta chains were read from a single sample in a study of T cell responses to AZD1222 COVID-19 vaccine. Clones were read by immunoSEQ multiplex PCR, and TCRdb kept only the in-frame ones, dropping some. The sample yields some 130,000 clones, roughly 90% seen once. Sequences were derived from peripheral blood, sampled on day 0 of AZD1222 vaccination. These receptors all come from an adult in good health. Each CDR3 is given with its conserved first and last residue. The D gene is left open where the match is weak. Size is stated for part of the rows, as once, few or many counts, or as a class when the clone is expanded.

J | V | length | size | D | CDR3 | DNA
TRBJ2-7 | TRBV6-5 | 15 | NA | NA | CAIYGPGFSSYEQYF | TGTGCCATTTATGGGCCGGGATTTAGCTCCTACGAGCAGTACTTC
TRBJ2-5 | TRBV19 | 14 | NA | TRBD2 | CASSLASGRETQYF | TGTGCCAGTAGTCTGGCTAGCGGGAGGGAGACCCAGTACTTC
TRBJ1-1 | TRBV28 | 16 | NA | NA | CASSLPPGRPNTEAFF | TGTGCCAGCAGCCTACCCCCTGGACGGCCGAACACTGAAGCTTTCTTT
TRBJ1-1 | TRBV27 | 14 | few | NA | CASSPGVGYGEAFF | TGTGCCAGCAGCCCTGGGGTTGGGTATGGTGAAGCTTTCTTT
TRBJ1-2 | TRBV28 | 14 | NA | NA | CASSPPGEGNGYTF | TGTGCCAGCAGTCCCCCCGGGGAGGGCAATGGCTACACCTTC
TRBJ2-2 | TRBV11-2 | 11 | NA | NA | CASSFTGELFF | TGTGCCAGCAGCTTCACGGGGGAGCTGTTTTTT
TRBJ1-3 | TRBV11-2 | 15 | NA | TRBD1 | CASSSLDRVGNTIYF | TGTGCCAGCAGCTCCTTGGACAGGGTCGGAAACACCATATATTTT
TRBJ2-5 | TRBV7-2 | 17 | NA | TRBD2 | CASSHDGTSGSRETQYF | TGTGCCAGCAGTCACGATGGGACTAGCGGGTCCCGCGAGACCCAGTACTTC
TRBJ1-5 | TRBV7-2 | 14 | NA | NA | CASSSVQTPQPQHF | TGTGCCAGCAGCTCAGTTCAAACCCCTCAGCCCCAGCATTTT
TRBJ1-2 | TRBV19 | 13 | NA | NA | CASSMGTNYGYTF | TGTGCCAGTAGTATGGGGACTAACTATGGCTACACCTTC
TRBJ2-6 | TRBV27 | 18 | once | TRBD2 | CASSLVLAGGTGANVLTF | TGTGCCAGCAGTTTGGTTCTAGCGGGAGGTACTGGGGCCAACGTCCTGACTTTC
TRBJ2-2 | TRBV6-2/TRBV6-3 | 13 | NA | NA | CASSYDPTGELFF | TGTGCCAGCAGTTACGATCCCACCGGGGAGCTGTTTTTT
TRBJ2-1 | TRBV5-1 | 14 | NA | NA | CASSRGFQYNEQFF | TGCGCCAGCAGCCGCGGCTTCCAGTACAATGAGCAGTTCTTC
TRBJ1-2 | TRBV28 | 14 | NA | TRBD1 | CASSPGTGMFGYTF | TGTGCCAGCAGCCCAGGGACAGGGATGTTTGGCTACACCTTC
TRBJ1-5 | TRBV7-3 | 15 | NA | TRBD1 | CASSLTGGTGQPQHF | TGTGCCAGCAGCTTGACAGGGGGGACCGGTCAGCCCCAGCATTTT
TRBJ2-2 | TRBV6-5 | 13 | NA | NA | CASRAAATGELFF | TGTGCCAGCCGGGCCGCGGCTACCGGGGAGCTGTTTTTT
TRBJ2-1 | TRBV28 | 15 | NA | NA | CASYNRGGIYNEQFF | TGTGCCAGCTACAACAGAGGAGGGATCTACAATGAGCAGTTCTTC
TRBJ1-6 | TRBV5-5 | 15 | NA | NA | CASLQSGTAESPLHF | TGTGCCAGCCTCCAGTCCGGGACCGCAGAATCACCCCTCCACTTT
TRBJ2-5 | TRBV7-2 | 14 | NA | NA | CASSLYQRKETQYF | TGTGCCAGCAGCTTATATCAGCGGAAAGAGACCCAGTACTTC
TRBJ1-2 | TRBV19 | 15 | NA | TRBD1 | CASSPPGQGAYGYTF | TGTGCCAGTAGTCCGCCGGGACAGGGGGCTTATGGCTACACCTTC
TRBJ1-3 | TRBV6-5 | 13 | NA | NA | CASSYQETGTIYF | TGTGCCAGCAGTTACCAGGAAACTGGCACCATATATTTT
TRBJ1-1 | TRBV7-3 | 15 | NA | TRBD1 | CASSLRTGGSTEAFF | TGTGCCAGCAGCTTAAGGACAGGGGGAAGCACTGAAGCTTTCTTT
TRBJ2-1 | TRBV25-1 | 18 | once | TRBD2 | CASSEGGLAGGHAFEQFF | TGTGCCAGCAGTGAGGGCGGACTAGCGGGAGGCCATGCGTTTGAGCAGTTCTTC
TRBJ1-1 | TRBV24-1 | 11 | NA | NA | CATRRGTEAFF | TGTGCCACCAGACGGGGCACTGAAGCTTTCTTT
TRBJ1-5 | TRBV10-3 | 16 | NA | TRBD1 | CAISEAGTGNNQPQHF | TGTGCCATCAGTGAGGCCGGGACAGGAAACAATCAGCCCCAGCATTTT
TRBJ2-7 | TRBV30 | 14 | NA | TRBD2 | CAWSWGGRLHEQYF | TGTGCCTGGAGCTGGGGGGGGAGGCTCCACGAGCAGTACTTC
TRBJ2-7 | TRBV29-1 | 13 | NA | TRBD2 | CSVGLAYTYEQYF | TGTAGCGTTGGACTAGCGTATACCTACGAGCAGTACTTC
TRBJ2-7 | TRBV7-2 | 16 | few | TRBD2 | CASSLVGGRAGYEQYF | TGTGCCAGCAGCTTAGTCGGCGGGAGAGCGGGATACGAGCAGTACTTC
TRBJ1-2 | TRBV19 | 14 | NA | NA | CASRLQGANYGYTF | TGTGCCAGTAGGCTACAGGGAGCTAACTATGGCTACACCTTC
TRBJ2-7 | TRBV3-1/TRBV3-2 | 14 | NA | NA | CASSQYLASYEQYF | TGTGCCAGCAGCCAGTATCTAGCCTCTTACGAGCAGTACTTC
TRBJ2-2 | TRBV7-8 | 14 | NA | NA | CASSYRDSPGELFF | TGTGCCAGCAGCTACCGGGACTCCCCCGGGGAGCTGTTTTTT
TRBJ1-2 | TRBV18 | 16 | NA | TRBD1 | CASSQGTGLNHYGYTF | TGTGCCAGCTCACAAGGGACAGGACTCAATCACTATGGCTACACCTTC
TRBJ1-2 | TRBV7-2 | 14 | NA | NA | CASSLGADSVGYTF | TGTGCCAGCAGCTTAGGTGCCGACTCGGTAGGCTACACCTTC
TRBJ1-2 | TRBV6-5 | 13 | NA | TRBD1 | CASRDRGNYGYTF | TGTGCCAGCCGAGACAGGGGGAACTATGGCTACACCTTC
TRBJ2-3 | TRBV11-1 | 11 | NA | NA | CASSLRDTQYF | TGTGCCAGCAGCTTGAGAGATACGCAGTATTTT
TRBJ1-1 | TRBV29-1 | 12 | NA | NA | CSVDREDTEAFF | TGCAGCGTTGATCGGGAGGACACTGAAGCTTTCTTT
TRBJ2-3 | TRBV5-4 | 15 | once | NA | CASSLWRGSTDTQYF | TGTGCCAGCAGCTTGTGGCGGGGTAGCACAGATACGCAGTATTTT
TRBJ1-4 | TRBV13 | 15 | NA | NA | CASSFRGESKEKLFF | TGTGCCAGCAGCTTTAGAGGGGAGAGCAAAGAAAAACTGTTTTTT
TRBJ1-5 | TRBV19 | 14 | NA | NA | CASGLGGGNQPQHF | TGTGCCAGTGGCCTGGGGGGCGGCAATCAGCCCCAGCATTTT
TRBJ2-7 | TRBV4-1 | 15 | NA | NA | CASSNQPQGTYEQYF | TGCGCCAGCAGTAACCAACCGCAGGGAACCTACGAGCAGTACTTC
TRBJ2-1 | TRBV2 | 17 | NA | TRBD2 | CASRLKSGTSWGGEQFF | TGTGCCAGCAGGCTAAAATCCGGGACTAGCTGGGGGGGTGAGCAGTTCTTC
TRBJ2-1 | TRBV7-9 | 14 | NA | NA | CASSLNWGSNEQFF | TGTGCCAGCAGCTTAAATTGGGGGAGCAATGAGCAGTTCTTC
TRBJ2-7 | TRBV28 | 15 | NA | NA | CASRRSGQFSYEQYF | TGTGCCAGCAGACGATCCGGACAGTTCTCCTACGAGCAGTACTTC
TRBJ1-1 | TRBV7-2 | 16 | NA | NA | CASSSNSGTVDTEAFF | TGTGCCAGCAGCTCCAACTCCGGGACGGTGGACACTGAAGCTTTCTTT
TRBJ1-2 | TRBV27 | 13 | NA | NA | CASSLQSDYGYTF | TGTGCCAGCAGTTTACAGTCCGACTATGGCTACACCTTC
TRBJ1-2 | TRBV12-3/TRBV12-4 | 12 | once | NA | CASSGGSYGYTF | TGTGCCAGCAGCGGGGGATCCTATGGCTACACCTTC
TRBJ2-6 | TRBV7-9 | 15 | NA | NA | CASRTTGSGANVLTF | TGTGCCAGCAGAACAACAGGGTCTGGGGCCAACGTCCTGACTTTC
TRBJ2-7 | TRBV6-1 | 14 | NA | TRBD1 | CASSEGGQAYEQYF | TGTGCCAGCAGTGAGGGGGGACAGGCCTACGAGCAGTACTTC
TRBJ1-5 | TRBV10-2 | 14 | NA | NA | CASSTVAPNQPQHF | TGCGCCAGCAGCACGGTCGCGCCCAATCAGCCCCAGCATTTT
TRBJ2-2 | TRBV7-8 | 12 | NA | NA | CASSLRVGELFF | TGTGCCAGCAGTTTACGGGTCGGGGAGCTGTTTTTT
TRBJ1-1 | TRBV18 | 16 | NA | TRBD1 | CASSPPLQGAGTEAFF | TGTGCCAGCTCACCACCTTTGCAGGGGGCCGGGACTGAAGCTTTCTTT
TRBJ2-3 | TRBV7-2 | 16 | NA | NA | CASSLAGGMGSDTQYF | TGTGCCAGCAGCTTAGCAGGCGGGATGGGGTCAGATACGCAGTATTTT
TRBJ1-6 | TRBV19 | 14 | NA | NA | CASSTRGENSPLHF | TGTGCCAGTAGTACCCGAGGGGAGAATTCACCCCTCCACTTT
TRBJ1-2 | TRBV30 | 12 | NA | NA | CAWGFTGPGYTF | TGTGCCTGGGGGTTCACAGGGCCTGGCTACACCTTC
TRBJ2-1 | TRBV3-1/TRBV3-2 | 16 | NA | TRBD2 | CASSQDGWREGLEQFF | TGTGCCAGCAGCCAAGACGGATGGCGGGAGGGCCTTGAGCAGTTCTTC
TRBJ1-5 | TRBV30 | 17 | NA | NA | CAWSIGLKGKSNQPQHF | TGTGCCTGGAGTATCGGCCTAAAAGGAAAGAGCAATCAGCCCCAGCATTTT
TRBJ2-1 | TRBV11-2 | 16 | NA | NA | CASSLEGDPSYNEQFF | TGTGCCAGCAGCTTAGAGGGGGATCCCTCCTACAATGAGCAGTTCTTC
TRBJ1-4 | TRBV30 | 14 | NA | NA | CAWTREATNEKLFF | TGTGCCTGGACCAGGGAGGCAACTAATGAAAAACTGTTTTTT